This is a list of T cell receptor beta chains from one sample in a study of radiotherapy plus CTLA-4 blockade in lung cancer. The assay was immunoSEQ multiplex PCR, and TCRdb's table has in-frame clones only and misses some. The table lists approximately 69,000 clones, about 80% of them singletons. The source material was peripheral blood, sampled from a patient treated with radiotherapy plus ipilimumab. These TCRs come from a human donor with non-small cell lung cancer who had a complete response to radiotherapy plus ipilimumab. Both conserved end residues are part of each CDR3.

j_gene,v_gene,CDR3aa
TRBJ2-4,TRBV2,CASAETGSANIQYF
TRBJ1-3,TRBV18,CASSLPGRSSGNTIYF
TRBJ1-1,TRBV4-3,CASSQDSLNTEAFF
TRBJ1-1,TRBV9,CASASSQGNTEAFF
TRBJ2-4,TRBV19,CASSIIIAGGADIQYF
TRBJ2-1,TRBV7-8,CASSSRLTGTGGSEQFF
TRBJ2-7,TRBV7-2,CASSSRLQTYEQYF
TRBJ1-2,TRBV7-2,CASTPGGRFNNYGYTF
TRBJ1-1,TRBV6-5,CASVGGIHTEAFF
TRBJ1-1,TRBV11-3,CASSLDRYGVPDTEAFF
TRBJ1-1,TRBV18,CASSPPVSRMNTEAFF
TRBJ2-2,TRBV7-6,CASRGPWNTGELFF
TRBJ2-1,TRBV5-1,CASSLATSGRGDEQFF
TRBJ1-2,TRBV5-1,CASSLTENYGYTF
TRBJ2-5,TRBV5-1,CASSLVLSPQETQYF
TRBJ2-2,TRBV5-1,CASSSGDRLPYGTGELFF
TRBJ2-1,TRBV30,CAWSPGQGVSRRYGSYNEQFF
TRBJ1-5,TRBV6-1,CASRPSGSSNQPQHF
TRBJ1-6,TRBV4-1,CASSQGRRGDSPLHF
TRBJ2-2,TRBV5-1,CASIDNTGELFF
TRBJ2-5,TRBV29-1,CSVEFGRGETQYF
TRBJ2-3,TRBV4-1,CASSPGQGAGGTDTQYF
TRBJ2-5,TRBV29-1,CSVGGRGGDQETQYF
TRBJ2-5,TRBV5-6,CASSFRDRGPGETQYF
TRBJ2-6,TRBV15,CATRSASGANVLTF
TRBJ1-3,TRBV9,CASSAGLDSGNTIYF
TRBJ1-2,TRBV27,CASSLWGELGYGYTF
TRBJ2-2,TRBV5-1,CASSLRQGNTGELFF
TRBJ2-7,TRBV5-6,CASSSPGQVPPYEQYF
TRBJ1-2,TRBV25-1,CASSESEGHGERYGYTF
TRBJ1-3,TRBV27,CASLPTRTGMNTIYF
TRBJ2-3,TRBV19,CASSYRDRGTDTQYF
TRBJ1-3,TRBV5-1,CASSWDGASGNTIYF
TRBJ1-1,TRBV7-8,CASSLAQGDTEAFF
TRBJ2-2,TRBV27,CASTPAGYGELFF
TRBJ2-1,TRBV6-1,CASTPTGRATQFF
TRBJ1-2,TRBV6-5,CASSSPTPGIGGYTF
TRBJ2-4,TRBV2,CASSELESLVKNIQYF
TRBJ1-2,TRBV5-1,CASSLGTGIYGYTF
TRBJ2-5,TRBV14,CASSQSPLAGGPKTQYF
TRBJ2-3,TRBV27,CASSGSTDTQYF
TRBJ2-2,TRBV11-2,CASSLVRTGELFF
TRBJ1-5,TRBV28,CASSLVMGDSFQPQHF
TRBJ1-5,TRBV27,CASSLRAGGLWQPQHF